The entry below gives a single TCR beta chain sequence along with its context. This clone has a single count. Its binding antigen is unknown. Base qualities were left out, and no much larger clone turns up one base away. The data stem from a study of shared clonotypes between healthy human individuals (dated by TCRdb to the early 2020s). Looking at the study overall: Two women and a few men aged 18 to 49 years were included in the cohort. For each donor, three plates each were used for CD4 naive and CD4 memory, two plates were used for CD8 naive, and one plate was used for CD8 memory. The study deeply sequenced blood TCR repertoires of five healthy adults to estimate repertoire size and the extent of clonotype sharing between individuals. Each donor's leukapheresis produced roughly between roughly 0.9 and 8.9 billion PBMCs. Different laboratories and diverse techniques were used to prepare libraries and sequence TCR repertoires, to increase sequencing depth and limit assay-specific biases. Points the paper makes about the study in general: When a few donors were compared, the shared fraction of clonotypes was approximately 5% for naive CD4, less than 4% for naive CD8, roughly 2.5% for memory CD4, and 0.35% to 0.4% for memory CD8. Because the study included only a small number of donors, the genetic and exposure-history diversity represented was limited. Pairwise subsampling indicated that sequencing depth was expected to affect the degree of clonotype sharing among donors. Rarefaction of sorted-subset datasets indicated incomplete sequencing despite the large sequencing depth. Sampling was restricted to blood, and TCR repertoires in tissues likely differ from the TCR repertoires found in blood. Compared with non-shared clonotypes, the clonotypes found in all four sorted-subset donors had higher generation probabilities. Larger estimated clonotype richness was generally found for naive subsets than for memory subsets.

Using the deep immunoSEQ assay, multiplex PCR amplified TCR CDR3 regions from genomic DNA. Genomic DNA extracted from each cell subset was distributed evenly over all wells of several immunoSEQ 96-well plates, and each plate served as one replicate. For sorted subsets, about 220 ng of genomic DNA, equivalent to some 30,000 T cell genomes, went into each replicate PCR. The purified libraries were quantified using a Qubit 3.0 fluorometer, sized with a Bioanalyzer 2100, and then quantified again using the KAPA Library Quantification kit. Each immunoSEQ 96-well plate was sequenced on its own single-read 150-cycle Illumina NextSeq 550 flow cell. As for the original processing: Because the immunoSEQ output held only junctional sequences and lacked quality scores, the filtering could not match the filtering applied to full-length reads. Sequences were annotated with PyIR, a Python wrapper for IgBLAST v1.9, and V/J genes and CDR3 were assigned using IMGT germline references. Reads with weak V/J assignments (E-value above 1e-6), missing CDR3, stop codons, out-of-frame junctions, or ambiguous translated residues were removed. V3J clonotypes were defined as sequences sharing an identical inferred V gene, J gene, and CDR3 amino acid sequence. The percentage overlap between two repertoires was calculated by dividing the number of shared unique clonotypes by the size of the smaller repertoire. Repertoire richness was assessed with RTK rarefaction, the Chao1 estimator, and Recon v2.1 estimates of unobserved clonotypes. Generation probabilities for all TCRbeta clonotypes obtained by the gDNA method from four donors were computed using OLGA. The clones in this table, taken by TCRdb from immuneACCESS, are in-frame only. Not every clone is retained; where verified, under half of the shortfall comes from an unresolved V gene, and the cause of the rest is unknown. The DNA gave D and trimming, while V, J and clone size come from that table. The sample includes roughly 700,000 clones, with around 67% observed a single time. 1.5% to 2% of the sample is held by the ten biggest clonotypes.

There are 14 amino acids in the CDR3, from cysteine to phenylalanine inclusive. Of the read, only the CDR3 DNA is kept; its 42 bases are in frame from base 1. According to the germline V gene (reference sequence), CDR1 reads MNHEY and CDR2 reads SMNVEV. The V end loses 5 bases and the J end loses 0 bases, and a stretch of 7 bases separates them. Healthy HIV-negative adults with no recently reported acute infections or vaccinations were included as donors. Only Caucasian adults living in Nashville, Tennessee, USA were represented among the donors. CD4+ T cells were enriched by magnetic negative selection, after which naive cells were positively selected on CD45RA and the negative fraction was taken as the memory subset. After blood collection by leukapheresis, PBMCs were isolated using Ficoll-Histopaque density gradient centrifugation and then cryopreserved in the vapor phase of liquid nitrogen. Purity and quantity of every magnetically sorted T cell population were checked by analytical flow cytometry. Genomic DNA was isolated from every sorted fraction and measured by UV absorbance on a Nanodrop 2000c.

Sequencing was performed on memory CD4+ T cells sorted from blood. The sample's cell subset or site label, in plain terms: CD45RA-negative fraction. The receptor was isolated from a woman aged 30 to 39 in good health. The V and J segments used are TRBV27 and TRBJ1-4; the D gene is unclear. Here the CDR3 is given as CASSPYATNEKLFF. The sequenced DNA: TGTGCCAGCAGTCCCTATGCAACTAATGAAAAACTGTTTTTT.